The clone carrying this T cell receptor beta chain was recorded once. This entry is derived from a study of blood T cells in healthy people across ages. The CDR3 runs to 15 residues. V lost 5 bases to trimming and J lost 4 bases; unmatched junction nucleotides: 8. A sample-barcoded 5' primer and a J-beta primer mix were used in a second PCR of roughly 7 to 11 cycles. TCRdb fed the 5' RACE reads into MiXCR, producing one record per CDR3 protein. The sample shows about 280,000 distinct CDR3 sequences, 25% to 30% of them seen only once. The V and J genes are TRBV12-3 or TRBV12-4 and TRBJ1-1; 9 bases align to TRBD1. This receptor was obtained from a woman in her sixties or seventies in good health. The sequencing input was blood. This CDR3 reads CASSLTQGAGTEAFF. CDR3 bases: TGTGCCAGCAGTCTCACACAGGGGGCAGGCACTGAAGCTTTCTTT.